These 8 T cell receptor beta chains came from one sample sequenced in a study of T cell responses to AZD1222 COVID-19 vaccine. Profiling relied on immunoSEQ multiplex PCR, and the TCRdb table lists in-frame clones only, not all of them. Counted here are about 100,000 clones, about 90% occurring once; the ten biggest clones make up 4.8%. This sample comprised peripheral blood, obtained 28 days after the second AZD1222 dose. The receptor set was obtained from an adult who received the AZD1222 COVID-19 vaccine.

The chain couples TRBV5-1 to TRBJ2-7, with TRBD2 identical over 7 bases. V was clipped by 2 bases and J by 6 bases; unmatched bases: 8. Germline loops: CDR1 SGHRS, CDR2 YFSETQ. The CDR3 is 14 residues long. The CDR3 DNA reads TGCGCCAGCAGCTTCTCCAGCGGGGCCTTCGAGCAGTACTTC. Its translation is CASSFSSGAFEQYF.

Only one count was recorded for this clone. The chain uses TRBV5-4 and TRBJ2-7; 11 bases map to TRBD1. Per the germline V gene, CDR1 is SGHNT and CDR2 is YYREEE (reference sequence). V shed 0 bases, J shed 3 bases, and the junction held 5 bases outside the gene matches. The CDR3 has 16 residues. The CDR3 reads CASSLGGTGGGYEQYF. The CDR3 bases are TGTGCCAGCAGCTTGGGGGGGACAGGGGGAGGCTACGAGCAGTACTTC.

The DNA of the CDR3 is TGTGCCAGCAGCCAACGAAGGAACACTGAAGCTTTCTTT. Protein product: CASSQRRNTEAFF. The rearrangement joins TRBV28 to TRBJ1-1; no firm D call. The CDR3 totals 13 residues. In germline, CDR1 is MDHEN, CDR2 SYDVKM. The V end was cut by 6 bases, the J end by 1 base, with 9 bases between.

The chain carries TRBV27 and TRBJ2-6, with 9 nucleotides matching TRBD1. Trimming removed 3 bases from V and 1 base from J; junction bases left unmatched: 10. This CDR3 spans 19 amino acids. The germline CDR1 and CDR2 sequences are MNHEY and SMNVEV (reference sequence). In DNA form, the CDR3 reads TGTGCCAGCAGTTTTAGAGTGGGACAGGGCCAATCTGGGGCCAACGTCCTGACTTTC. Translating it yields CASSFRVGQGQSGANVLTF.

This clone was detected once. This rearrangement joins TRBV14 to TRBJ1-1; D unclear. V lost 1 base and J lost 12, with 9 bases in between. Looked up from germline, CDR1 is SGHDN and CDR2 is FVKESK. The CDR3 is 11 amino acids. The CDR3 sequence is CASSQGQYPFF. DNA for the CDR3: TGTGCCAGCAGCCAAGGGCAGTATCCTTTCTTT.

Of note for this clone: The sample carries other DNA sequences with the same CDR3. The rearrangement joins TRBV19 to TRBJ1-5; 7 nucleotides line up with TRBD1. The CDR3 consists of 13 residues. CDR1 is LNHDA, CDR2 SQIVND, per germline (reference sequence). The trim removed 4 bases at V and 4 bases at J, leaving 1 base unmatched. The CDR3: CASSTTGNQPQHF. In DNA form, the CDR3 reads TGTGCCAGTAGTACGACAGGGAATCAGCCCCAGCATTTT.

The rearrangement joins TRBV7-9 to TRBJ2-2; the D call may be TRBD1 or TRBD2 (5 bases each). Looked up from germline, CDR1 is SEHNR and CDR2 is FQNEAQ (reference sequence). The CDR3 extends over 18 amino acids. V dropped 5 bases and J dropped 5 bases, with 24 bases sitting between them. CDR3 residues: CASSPPTRRQKYTGELFF. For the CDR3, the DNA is TGTGCCAGCAGCCCACCCACTAGGAGACAGAAATATACCGGGGAGCTGTTTTTT. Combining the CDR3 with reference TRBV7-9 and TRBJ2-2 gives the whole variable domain DTGVSQNPRHKITKRGQNVTFRCDPISEHNRLYWYRQTLGQGPEFLTYFQNEAQLEKSRLLSDRFSAERPKGSFSTLEIQRTEQGDSAMYLCASSPPTRRQKYTGELFFGEGSRLTVL.

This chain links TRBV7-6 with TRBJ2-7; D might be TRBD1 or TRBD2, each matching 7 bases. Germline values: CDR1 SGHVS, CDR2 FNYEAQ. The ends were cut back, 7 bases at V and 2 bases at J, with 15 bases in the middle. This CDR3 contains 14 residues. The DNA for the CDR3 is TGTGCCAGCACCCCAGGGGGGAGGGCCTACGAGCAGTACTTC. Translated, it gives CASTPGGRAYEQYF.